The next 31 T cell receptor beta chains were all read from a single sample in a study of blood T cell repertoires in COVID-19 (dated by TCRdb to 2018 to 2020). Library construction relied on the immunoSEQ multiplex PCR assay. Entries here come from immuneACCESS through TCRdb and include only in-frame sequences with V and J called. Some clones fail to appear in such tables; in the studies checked, an unresolved V gene covers under half of the shortfall, and the cause of the remainder is unknown. The sample records roughly 700,000 clones, about 87% of which are singletons. Under 0.3% of the sample goes to the ten largest clones. Sample: peripheral blood. Receptor source: a young woman with acute or convalescent COVID-19.

The chain employs TRBV18 and TRBJ1-1, with D possibly being TRBD1 (6 bases). Germline lookup yields CDR1 KGHSH and CDR2 LQKENI. V was trimmed by 1 base and J by 5 bases, leaving 17 bases between them. This CDR3 is 16 amino acids long. The DNA of the CDR3 is TGTGCCAGCTCACCACTCATTGAAACAGGGAAGACTGAAGCTTTCTTT. Its protein product is CASSPLIETGKTEAFF.

The chain is built from TRBV6-6 and TRBJ1-4, with TRBD1 matching over 7 bases. The CDR3 length is 15 residues. Losses at the gene ends were 6 bases for V and 8 bases for J; bases not matched to a gene: 12. The germline CDR1 and CDR2 sequences are MNHNY and SVGAGI (reference sequence). The CDR3 reads CASRRDRVRSEKLFF. CDR3 sequence (DNA): TGTGCCAGCAGGCGTGACAGGGTCCGCAGCGAAAAACTGTTTTTT.

The CDR3 DNA reads TGTGCCAGCAGCGTAGGTCAGGGGAAAGACTATGGCTACACCTTC. It specifies CASSVGQGKDYGYTF. The chain couples TRBV9 to TRBJ1-2; tentative D call: TRBD1 (6 bases). Trimming took off 0 bases at V and 3 bases at J, with 12 bases between the two ends. Germline V lookup: CDR1 SGDLS, CDR2 YYNGEE. The CDR3 has 15 residues.

The chain couples TRBV4-1 to TRBJ1-2; 7 bases are shared with TRBD1. Germline V lookup: CDR1 MGHRA, CDR2 YSYEKL. The CDR3 length is 13 residues. Unmatched junction bases numbered 1, after V lost 3 bases and J lost 3 bases. In nucleotides, the CDR3 is TGCGCCAGCAGCCACGGGACAGACTATGGCTACACCTTC. Translating it yields CASSHGTDYGYTF.

The rearrangement uses TRBV18 and TRBJ2-5; D is ambiguous. From germline, CDR1 is KGHSH and CDR2 LQKENI. V lost 1 base, J lost 2 bases, and 14 bases lay in between. There are 16 residues in the CDR3. In nucleotides, the CDR3 is TGTGCCAGCTCACCACGGTCTAGAATCCCTCAAGAGACCCAGTACTTC. Encoded protein: CASSPRSRIPQETQYF.

The chain links TRBV9 to TRBJ1-5; perhaps TRBD1 as D (6 bases). The CDR3 has 17 residues. The V gene lost 4 bases and the J gene lost 2 bases, with 19 bases spanning the gap. Germline V gene lookup returns CDR1 SGDLS and CDR2 YYNGEE. DNA for the CDR3: TGTGCCAGCAGCCTCGGAGGGGGGGGGCTGGGCAATCAGCCCCAGCATTTT. Its protein is CASSLGGGGLGNQPQHF.

This sequence joins TRBV6-5 and TRBJ1-2; the match to TRBD1 covers 9 bases. The V and J ends lost 6 bases and 3 bases, in that order; junction bases with no gene match: 5. CDR3 size: 14 residues. The V gene's germline CDR1 is MNHEY and CDR2 SVGAGI. CDR3 coding DNA: TGTGCCAGCAGCCACCGGACAGGGGACTATGGCTACACCTTC. Translated: CASSHRTGDYGYTF.

This chain connects TRBV3-1 (or the pseudogene TRBV3-2) to TRBJ2-1; 10 bases are a match to TRBD1. Germline values: CDR1 LGHDT, CDR2 YNNKEL (reference sequence). The CDR3 contains 17 residues. V was clipped by 0 bases and J by 8 bases; unmatched bases: 10. The DNA of the CDR3 is TGTGCCAGCAGCCAAGAAGACAGGGGGCTCGCGAACGATGAGCAGTTCTTC. Protein: CASSQEDRGLANDEQFF.

This clone was counted a single time. This chain joins TRBV7-2 and TRBJ1-1; perhaps TRBD1 as D (6 bases). The CDR3 is made up of 15 amino acids. Germline CDR1 SGHTA, CDR2 FQGNSA. The V end was cut by 2 bases, the J end by 2 bases, with 12 bases between. The chain's CDR3 is CASSLRTVTNTEAFF. The CDR3 DNA reads as TGTGCCAGCAGCTTAAGGACAGTTACCAACACTGAAGCTTTCTTT.

The V and J genes are TRBV28 and TRBJ1-6; D is uncertain. The length of the CDR3 is 18 residues. V was cut by 4 bases and J by 0 bases, with 16 bases left in between. In germline, CDR1 is MDHEN, CDR2 SYDVKM. CDR3 in amino acids: CASSYPPAGSSYNSPLHF. The CDR3 DNA follows: TGTGCCAGCAGTTACCCCCCGGCGGGGAGCTCCTATAATTCACCCCTCCACTTT.

This sequence joins TRBV2 and TRBJ2-2; D perhaps matches TRBD2 (5 bases). Germline V lookup: CDR1 SNHLY, CDR2 FYNNEI. CDR3 length: 15 residues. The V end lost 4 bases, the J end lost 2 bases, and 11 bases lay between the germline ends. The CDR3 nucleotides read TGTGCCAGCAGTGGGAGATCGGGAAACACCGGGGAGCTGTTTTTT. Protein sequence: CASSGRSGNTGELFF.

The chain recombines TRBV4-1 with TRBJ2-7, with TRBD1 identical over 9 bases. The germline V gene has CDR1 MGHRA and CDR2 YSYEKL. The CDR3 extends over 15 amino acids. The V gene end was trimmed by 3 bases and the J gene end by 6 bases; junction bases not matched to a gene: 9. Here the CDR3 reads CASSHSGTGGFEQYF. CDR3 DNA: TGCGCCAGCAGCCACTCCGGAACAGGGGGCTTCGAGCAGTACTTC.

This rearrangement joins TRBV5-1 to TRBJ2-7; 7 bases map to TRBD1. This CDR3 is built from 14 residues. The germline V gene encodes CDR1 SGHRS and CDR2 YFSETQ. The trim removed 0 bases at V and 3 bases at J, leaving 3 bases unmatched. As DNA, the CDR3 is TGCGCCAGCAGCTTGGGAGGGGGCGTCTACGAGCAGTACTTC. This codes for CASSLGGGVYEQYF.

CDR3 nucleotide sequence: TGTGCCAGCAGCTTGCTTGAAGACAGTGGGTTCTTT. Translation gives CASSLLEDSGFF. The chain joins TRBV5-5 to TRBJ1-1; D possibly corresponds to TRBD1 (5 bases). V was shortened by 1 base and J by 14 bases, with 15 bases between the two germline ends. The CDR3 contains 12 residues. Looked up from germline, CDR1 is SGHKS and CDR2 is YYEKEE (reference sequence).

The V and J genes are TRBV19 and TRBJ1-2; tentatively, D is TRBD1 (6 bases). CDR3 length: 14 amino acids. Germline V CDR1 and CDR2: LNHDA, SQIVND (reference sequence). V was shortened by 10 bases and J by 1 base, with 16 bases between the two germline ends. The CDR3 loop reads CATRPTGFNYGYTF. In nucleotides, the CDR3 is TGTGCCACCAGACCCACAGGGTTTAACTATGGCTACACCTTC. Using reference TRBV19 and TRBJ1-2 for the parts outside the CDR3, the full variable domain is DGGITQSPKYLFRKEGQNVTLSCEQNLNHDAMYWYRQDPGQGLRLIYYSQIVNDFQKGDIAEGYSVSREKKESFPLTVTSAQKNPTAFYLCATRPTGFNYGYTFGSGTRLTVV.

CDR3 in amino acids: CSVVGTFYEAEAFF. CDR3 nucleotide sequence: TGCAGCGTTGTAGGGACATTTTATGAAGCTGAAGCTTTCTTT. The V call is TRBV29-1, the J call TRBJ1-1, with D maybe TRBD1 (6 bases). V dropped 4 bases and J dropped 6 bases, with 18 bases sitting between them. The CDR3 loop spans 14 amino acids. Germline V lookup: CDR1 SQVTM, CDR2 ANQGSEA.

This chain links TRBV5-1 with TRBJ1-2, with D perhaps TRBD1 (6 bases). The CDR3 has 14 amino acids. Germline CDR1 and CDR2: SGHRS and YFSETQ. V lost 6 bases and J lost 7, with 19 bases in between. The CDR3: CASTATGLTAGYTF. The DNA for the CDR3 is TGCGCCAGCACCGCGACAGGACTCACTGCTGGCTACACCTTC.

On this clone itself: The junction does not match germline at one end; this may be a read error. V usage is TRBV18 and J usage is TRBJ2-7; 9 nucleotides match TRBD1. CDR1 is KGHSH, CDR2 LQKENI, per germline. This CDR3 spans 15 amino acids. The CDR3 sequence is CASSPQGASLQEQYF. CDR3 coding DNA: TGTGCCAGCTCCCCACAGGGGGCGTCGCTCCAGGAGCAGTACTTC.

The V and J genes are TRBV27 and TRBJ1-2; TRBD1 aligns across 9 bases. Germline trimming cut 4 bases from V and 5 bases from J; bases unmatched to any gene: 8. CDR3 length equals 15 residues. CDR1 is MNHEY, CDR2 SMNVEV, per germline (reference sequence). In nucleotides, the CDR3 is TGTGCCAGCAGTTCCCAACAGGGGGCACGGTATGGCTACACCTTC. This codes for CASSSQQGARYGYTF.

The CDR3 DNA reads as TGTGCCAGCAGCCAACCGGGACAGGGCTTAGGCGAGCAGTACTTC. It translates to CASSQPGQGLGEQYF. J is TRBJ2-7 and V is TRBV14; 9 bases are a match to TRBD1. The V gene's germline CDR1 is SGHDN and CDR2 FVKESK. CDR3 length: 15 residues. V lost 2 bases, J lost 6 bases, and 8 bases stayed unmatched.

The chain employs TRBV9 and TRBJ1-3; D is unresolved. V dropped 0 bases and J dropped 1 base, with 8 bases sitting between them. In germline, CDR1 is SGDLS, CDR2 YYNGEE. The CDR3 sequence is 15 residues long. CDR3 region: CASSVDEVSGNTIYF. DNA of the CDR3: TGTGCCAGCAGCGTAGATGAGGTTTCTGGAAACACCATATATTTT.

The chain uses TRBV3-1 (or the pseudogene TRBV3-2) and TRBJ1-2; D may be TRBD1 (5 bases). Germline V lookup: CDR1 LGHDT, CDR2 YNNKEL (reference sequence). This CDR3 comprises 12 residues. The V end was cut by 5 bases, the J end by 8 bases, with 12 bases between. This chain's CDR3 is CASSGQGYGYTF. CDR3 nucleotide sequence: TGTGCCAGCAGCGGTCAGGGATACGGCTACACCTTC.

This rearrangement joins TRBV9 to TRBJ2-7; D is unclear. Trimming took 0 bases from V and 0 from J, leaving 7 bases between them. Germline CDR1 SGDLS, CDR2 YYNGEE. The CDR3 has 14 amino acids. The CDR3 region has the DNA TGTGCCAGCAGCGTAGGACAAAACTCCTACGAGCAGTACTTC. Its translation: CASSVGQNSYEQYF.

Note on this clone: Distinct nucleotide sequences in the sample also encode this CDR3. The rearrangement uses TRBV7-9 and TRBJ1-1; D is unclear. The CDR3 contains 13 residues. The germline CDR1 and CDR2 sequences are SEHNR and FQNEAQ (reference sequence). The V and J ends lost 5 bases and 2 bases respectively, with 9 bases between them. The CDR3 DNA reads as TGTGCCAGCAGCCCACCAGGAAACACTGAAGCTTTCTTT. This codes for CASSPPGNTEAFF.

This clone was counted once. This rearrangement joins TRBV6-1 to TRBJ2-1; the match to TRBD2 covers 15 bases. The V segment lost 2 bases and the J segment 3 bases; nucleotides outside the gene matches: 2. The germline gives CDR1 MNHNS, CDR2 SASEGT. The CDR3 is 17 amino acids. CDR3 in DNA: TGTGCCAGCAGTGAATGGGGACTAGCGGGGGGCTACAATGAGCAGTTCTTC. Translation gives CASSEWGLAGGYNEQFF.

The V call is TRBV4-3, the J call TRBJ1-2; 12 positions match TRBD1. CDR3 length: 17 residues. J gave up 0 bases and V 5 bases, and 7 bases lay outside the gene matches. Looked up from germline, CDR1 is LGHNA and CDR2 is YSLEER. The CDR3 protein is CASSLGQGALTNYGYTF. CDR3 coding DNA: TGCGCCAGCAGCTTGGGACAGGGGGCTCTAACTAACTATGGCTACACCTTC.

The chain links TRBV7-9 to TRBJ1-1; D unclear. V was clipped by 7 bases and J by 1 base, with 13 bases between them. In germline, CDR1 is SEHNR, CDR2 FQNEAQ (reference sequence). This CDR3 has 14 amino acids. Written as DNA, the CDR3 is TGTGCCAGCATCCCCGGTGGGAGGAACACTGAAGCTTTCTTT. It is translated as CASIPGGRNTEAFF. Combining the CDR3 with reference TRBV7-9 and TRBJ1-1 gives the whole variable domain DTGVSQNPRHKITKRGQNVTFRCDPISEHNRLYWYRQTLGQGPEFLTYFQNEAQLEKSRLLSDRFSAERPKGSFSTLEIQRTEQGDSAMYLCASIPGGRNTEAFFGQGTRLTVV.

J is TRBJ1-5 and V is TRBV24-1; weak D call: TRBD1 (5 bases). The germline V gene has CDR1 KGHDR and CDR2 SFDVKD. The CDR3 length is 15 residues. V was cut by 0 bases and J by 5 bases, with 10 bases left in between. In nucleotides, the CDR3 is TGTGCCACCAGTGATTTGCGACAGAGAGATCAGCCCCAGCATTTT. Amino acid sequence: CATSDLRQRDQPQHF.

The V and J genes are TRBV19 and TRBJ2-2, with a weak D call TRBD1 (6 bases). This CDR3 is built from 14 residues. V was cut by 3 bases and J by 6 bases, with 11 bases left in between. Germline V gives CDR1 LNHDA, CDR2 SQIVND (reference sequence). Here the CDR3 reads CASSMTQGAGELFF. Here the CDR3 DNA reads TGTGCCAGTAGTATGACACAGGGCGCCGGGGAGCTGTTTTTT.

The chain links TRBV10-3 to TRBJ1-2; D not resolved. V lost 0 bases, J lost 6 bases, and 17 bases lay in between. The CDR3 is made up of 16 amino acids. The V gene's germline CDR1 is ENHRY and CDR2 SYGVKD. The CDR3 region is CAISESARGGVDGYTF. The CDR3 nucleotides are TGTGCCATCAGTGAGTCGGCTCGGGGAGGAGTGGATGGCTACACCTTC.

The V gene is TRBV7-2, the J gene TRBJ1-1; TRBD1 aligns across 8 bases. This CDR3 comprises 13 residues. Unmatched junction bases numbered 5, after V lost 3 bases and J lost 8 bases. Germline V CDR1 and CDR2: SGHTA, FQGNSA. CDR3 nucleotides: TGTGCCAGCAGCTTTTCCAGGGGGCAGGAAGCTTTCTTT. This encodes CASSFSRGQEAFF.